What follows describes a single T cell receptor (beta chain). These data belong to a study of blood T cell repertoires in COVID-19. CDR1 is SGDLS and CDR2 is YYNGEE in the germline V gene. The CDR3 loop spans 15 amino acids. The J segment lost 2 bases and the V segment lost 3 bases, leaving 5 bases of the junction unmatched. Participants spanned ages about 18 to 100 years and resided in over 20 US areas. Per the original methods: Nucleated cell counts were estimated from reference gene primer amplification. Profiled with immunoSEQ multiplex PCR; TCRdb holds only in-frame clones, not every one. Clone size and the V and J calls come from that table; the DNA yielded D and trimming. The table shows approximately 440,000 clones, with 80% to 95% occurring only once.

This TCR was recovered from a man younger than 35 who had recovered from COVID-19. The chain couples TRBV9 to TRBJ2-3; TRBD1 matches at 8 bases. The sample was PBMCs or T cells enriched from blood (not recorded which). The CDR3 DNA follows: TGTGCCAGCAGCGGACAGGGGCGCCACACAGATACGCAGTATTTT. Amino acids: CASSGQGRHTDTQYF.